This record concerns one T cell receptor (beta chain) sequence. This entry is derived from a study of chemoradiotherapy in HPV16-positive cancers. The overall study: A couple of HPV16-positive patients' cells yielded candidate HPV-specific clones and common motifs.

Profiling relied on immunoSEQ multiplex PCR, and the TCRdb table lists in-frame clones only, not all of them. The sample lists over 10,000 clones, around 87% occurring once. Sequences were derived from blood, sampled from a patient who underwent chemoradiotherapy. The source is a human donor with HPV-associated anogenital cancer.

The CDR3 DNA is TGTGCCAGCAGCGTAGGGACAGGGAGGGGGGAGACCCAGTACTTC. The encoded protein is CASSVGTGRGETQYF. This rearrangement joins TRBV9 to TRBJ2-5, with D perhaps matching TRBD1 (8 bases). CDR3 length: 15 amino acids. Per germline, CDR1 SGDLS and CDR2 YYNGEE. Trimming removed 0 bases at V and 5 bases at J, with 14 bases between.